This TCR beta chain was found in a study of T-cell reconstitution after alpha-beta-depleted transplantation in children. Study-wide results and caveats: Several hundred expanded graft clones reportedly were the source of alpha-beta T cells about two months after transplant. Newly made T cells mostly supplied T-cell counts and diversity one year after transplant. Where some patients showed high TCRbeta diversity at day 60, it came from recipient T cells and thymic progenitors that had survived.

Worth noting for this clonotype: No antigen is known for it.

During its preparation, the TCRbeta library received unique molecular identifiers. Each CDR3 protein gets one entry after TCRdb re-called the PCR reads with MiXCR. Counted here are approximately 800,000 distinct CDR3 sequences, 15% to 20% occurring once; the ten biggest clones make up just under 5%. CDR3 length equals 14 residues. From germline, CDR1 is LGHNA and CDR2 YNFKEQ. Trimming at V came to 4 bases and at J to 5 bases, leaving 7 bases not matched to a gene. Source: PBMCs, mostly from graft donor cells, taken 360 days after TCRalphabeta/CD19-depleted stem cell transplant. This TCR was recovered from a male patient under 18 who had a stem cell transplant for acute lymphoblastic leukemia, so the T cells may come from the graft donor. The chain links TRBV4-2 to TRBJ2-7; TRBD2 agrees at 8 bases. CDR3 protein: CASSRGTRTDEQYF. In DNA, the CDR3 is TGTGCCAGCAGCCGAGGGACTAGGACGGACGAGCAGTACTTC.